This paragraph reports one T cell receptor beta chain. Its matching antigen is unknown. Quantitative molecular-barcoded 5'-RACE generated the TCR beta libraries. Via MiXCR, TCRdb re-called the 5' RACE reads, giving one row per CDR3 protein. The sample has over 400,000 distinct CDR3 sequences, about 24% seen once. Germline lookup yields CDR1 SGHRS and CDR2 YFSETQ. This CDR3 spans 14 amino acids. V was shortened by 7 bases and J by 3 bases, with 14 bases between the two germline ends. This entry is derived from a study of CD8 T cells in ankylosing spondylitis. Findings of the study overall: The authors reported significant enrichment of disease-linked clones in matched ankylosing spondylitis synovial fluid. Prior literature has documented some motif variants in synovial fluid and blood from reactive arthritis. Blood from ankylosing spondylitis patients appeared to carry a characteristic roughly 8-variant TCR beta motif.

This receptor was obtained from a male donor with ankylosing spondylitis. The sample comprised blood, either unsorted or a sorted T cell fraction (not recorded which). The V gene is TRBV5-1, the J gene TRBJ1-5; possible D gene TRBD1, 5 bases. The CDR3 bases are TGCGCCAGCGCCTTGGAGGGGTCCAATCAGCCCCAGCATTTT. As protein: CASALEGSNQPQHF.